In its sample, the clone carrying this T cell receptor beta chain was seen many times. The antigen remains undetermined. The sample originates from a study of regulatory T cells in long-lasting Graves disease. Study-wide findings and caveats: Only peripheral blood was studied, not thyroid tissue. Accuracy could have been hurt by small sample size. Persistent disease exhibited a predilection for TRBV28, TRBJ1-2 and TRBJ2-5.

Assembly of TCR beta libraries relied on iRepertoire HTBI primers together with Arm-PCR of CDR3 regions. Using its own MiXCR run on the multiplex PCR reads, TCRdb lists one record per CDR3 protein. The profile shows roughly 400,000 distinct CDR3 sequences, around 20% of them singletons. Indicated time point: persistent/refractory GD, antithyroid drugs over 5 years with positive TRAb. Researchers made the TCR library from RNA that was extracted from PBMCs. Per the germline V gene, CDR1 is MDHEN and CDR2 is SYDVKM. Trimming stripped 5 bases from V and 8 bases from J, with 21 bases between. This CDR3 has 15 residues.

The TCR originated in a female donor with Graves disease. Here the sequenced sample was peripheral blood mononuclear cells (PBMCs), taken when the disease was refractory, from a patient treated with antithyroid drugs. The chain joins TRBV28 to TRBJ1-2; tentatively, D is TRBD1 (5 bases). The chain's CDR3 is CASSQSVGVFHGYTF. CDR3 in DNA: TGTGCCAGCAGTCAATCGGTGGGGGTGTTTCACGGCTACACCTTC.